What follows describes a single T cell receptor beta chain. The antigen is undetermined. The data belong to a study of beta chain features in type 1 diabetes. Points from the study as a whole: Researchers reported that naive, central memory and Treg TCRB repertoires appeared more similar in patients than in healthy donors. Patients with Type 1 diabetes showed moderately but significantly shorter TCRB CDR3s in all four CD4+ subsets.

V was clipped by 6 bases and J by 3 bases, with 15 bases between them. This CDR3 is built from 14 residues. The germline CDR1 and CDR2 sequences are GTSNPN and SVGIG (reference sequence). Each of the CD4+ naive, central memory, regulatory and stem cell-like memory populations was sorted via CD45RO/CCR7/CD25/CD127/CD95/CD27. As every portion of the isolated RNA was reverse transcribed, the sequencing read expressed TCRB transcripts. The average read count of naive, central memory and regulatory T cell samples was about 3.57 million. Using immunoSEQ multiplex PCR, the repertoire was profiled, and TCRdb retains in-frame clones only, with some absent. The sample has about 660,000 clones; around an eighth are singletons.

The clonotype comes from a man aged 18 to 29 with type 1 diabetes. The J gene is TRBJ1-5, the V gene TRBV30, with D perhaps matching TRBD1 (5 bases). The sequenced sample consisted of naive CD4+ T cells from blood. DNA of the CDR3: TGTGCCTGCGAGTGGGACTCCCTCAATCAGCCCCAGCATTTT. Amino acids: CACEWDSLNQPQHF.